This T cell receptor (beta chain) was identified during a study of post-analysis software for immune sequencing data. Broader study findings: About five TRBV segments, including TRBV5-6, TRBV5-1 and TRBV20-1, were more frequent in patients than controls.

cDNA libraries of TCR beta carried unique molecular identifiers. TCRdb recomputed calls from the PCR reads with MiXCR, one row per CDR3 protein. This sample yields hundreds of thousands of distinct CDR3 sequences, of which roughly 27% are seen a single time; about 0.5% belongs to the top ten. Germline CDR1 and CDR2: SQVTM and ANQGSEA. The CDR3 runs to 15 residues. V gave up 7 bases and J gave up 2 bases; unmatched junction bases: 12. Details on this clonotype: Its cognate antigen is unknown.

The specimen was blood. The receptor comes from a girl aged 10-17 years with multiple sclerosis. The rearrangement uses TRBV29-1 and TRBJ1-2; 8 bases map to TRBD1. This CDR3 reads CSGATTGDINYGYTF. The CDR3 bases are TGCAGCGGCGCAACGACAGGGGACATAAACTATGGCTACACCTTC.